The rows below give T cell receptor beta chains drawn from one sample of a study of blood T cell repertoires in COVID-19. The repertoire was sequenced with immunoSEQ multiplex PCR; TCRdb's copy has only in-frame clones and lacks some. The top ten hold around 1.1% of the sample, which has under 500,000 clones, 85% to 90% seen once. The sequencing input was PBMCs or T cells enriched from blood (not recorded which). The receptors come from a man between 25 and 39 years old who had recovered from COVID-19. The CDR3 runs from the conserved cysteine through the conserved F or W. The order of the fields is J gene, clone size, V gene, D gene, CDR3 protein, CDR3 DNA. D genes are given only for firm matches. Clone size is given for some rows only: seen once, a few or many times, or a class if the clone is expanded.

j_call: TRBJ2-3; clone_size: -; v_call: TRBV28; d_call: -; cdr3_aa: CASNEGGAGTDTQYF; cdr3_nt: TGTGCCAGCAACGAAGGAGGGGCGGGCACAGATACGCAGTATTTT
j_call: TRBJ2-3; clone_size: -; v_call: TRBV7-3; d_call: TRBD1; cdr3_aa: CASSYQQGTTDTQYF; cdr3_nt: TGTGCCAGCAGCTACCAACAGGGGACCACAGATACGCAGTATTTT
j_call: TRBJ2-3; clone_size: once; v_call: TRBV11-2; d_call: -; cdr3_aa: CASSRNTDTQYF; cdr3_nt: TGTGCCAGCAGCCGTAACACAGATACGCAGTATTTT
j_call: TRBJ2-2; clone_size: -; v_call: TRBV5-5; d_call: -; cdr3_aa: CASSLAGATGELFF; cdr3_nt: TGTGCCAGCAGCTTGGCAGGGGCCACCGGGGAGCTGTTTTTT
j_call: TRBJ2-1; clone_size: -; v_call: TRBV5-4; d_call: TRBD2; cdr3_aa: CASSLASGLAAYNEQFF; cdr3_nt: TGTGCCAGCAGCTTGGCCAGCGGACTAGCGGCATACAATGAGCAGTTCTTC
j_call: TRBJ2-1; clone_size: -; v_call: TRBV10-3; d_call: TRBD1; cdr3_aa: CAIRITGAEQFF; cdr3_nt: TGTGCCATCAGAATTACAGGGGCTGAGCAGTTCTTC
j_call: TRBJ2-1; clone_size: once; v_call: TRBV5-1; d_call: -; cdr3_aa: CASSLGQPANEQFF; cdr3_nt: TGCGCCAGCAGCTTGGGACAGCCAGCCAATGAGCAGTTCTTC
j_call: TRBJ2-7; clone_size: -; v_call: TRBV29-1; d_call: -; cdr3_aa: CSVEFPDSAYEQYF; cdr3_nt: TGCAGCGTTGAGTTTCCGGACTCGGCCTACGAGCAGTACTTC
j_call: TRBJ2-5; clone_size: -; v_call: TRBV25-1; d_call: TRBD2; cdr3_aa: CASSEASGVEETQYF; cdr3_nt: TGTGCCAGCAGTGAAGCTAGCGGGGTAGAAGAAACCCAGTACTTC
j_call: TRBJ1-5; clone_size: -; v_call: TRBV11-2; d_call: TRBD1; cdr3_aa: CASSFQTGSSQPQHF; cdr3_nt: TGTGCCAGCAGCTTCCAGACAGGGTCCAGTCAGCCCCAGCATTTT
j_call: TRBJ2-5; clone_size: -; v_call: TRBV5-8; d_call: TRBD2; cdr3_aa: CASSRALATETQYF; cdr3_nt: TGTGCCAGCAGCAGGGCACTAGCGACAGAGACCCAGTACTTC
j_call: TRBJ2-2; clone_size: -; v_call: TRBV24-1; d_call: TRBD1; cdr3_aa: CATSENRGNTGELFF; cdr3_nt: TGTGCCACCAGTGAAAACAGGGGGAACACCGGGGAGCTGTTTTTT
j_call: TRBJ2-5; clone_size: few; v_call: TRBV10-3; d_call: -; cdr3_aa: CAISTTGSQETQYF; cdr3_nt: TGTGCCATCAGCACAACGGGGTCTCAAGAGACCCAGTACTTC